These 5 T cell receptor beta chains were sequenced from one sample in a study of T cells in Graves' hyperthyroidism and ophthalmopathy. From RNA transcripts, TCR beta CDR3 regions were amplified. TCR CDR3 underwent first-round RT-PCR with the HTBI primer set. In TCRdb, the multiplex PCR reads were re-called with MiXCR into one record per CDR3 protein. The sample records 300,000 to 350,000 distinct CDR3 sequences, 11% to 15% being singletons. Sequenced input: blood. The receptors shown here come from a woman aged 25 to 39 with Graves' hyperthyroidism.

This clonotype was seen repeatedly, ten times or more. This rearrangement joins TRBV20-1 to TRBJ1-1, with 8 bases matching TRBD1. The J segment lost 6 bases and the V segment lost 6 bases, leaving 6 bases of the junction unmatched. CDR3 length: 12 residues. Germline-derived CDR1 and CDR2 are DFQATT and SNEGSKA (reference sequence). The DNA for the CDR3 is TGCAGTGCCCCTGAGACAGGGGCTGAAGCTTTCTTT. It codes for CSAPETGAEAFF.

The chain joins TRBV7-9 to TRBJ1-2; 7 bases agree with TRBD1. CDR1 is SEHNR and CDR2 is FQNEAQ in the germline V gene (reference sequence). Trimming took 0 bases from V and 10 from J; bases not matched to a gene: 2. The CDR3 totals 12 residues. The CDR3: CASSLAGQDYTF. The CDR3 coding sequence is TGTGCCAGCAGCTTAGCAGGACAGGACTACACCTTC.

The chain combines TRBV9 with TRBJ2-1; D remains ambiguous. The ends were cut back, 3 bases at V and 0 bases at J, with 19 bases in the middle. CDR1 is SGDLS and CDR2 is YYNGEE in the germline V gene. The length of the CDR3 is 18 residues. CDR3 protein: CASSGLGRPAFSYNEQFF. The CDR3 DNA follows: TGTGCCAGCAGCGGGTTGGGAAGGCCGGCGTTCTCCTACAATGAGCAGTTCTTC. The variable domain in full, with the rest retrieved from reference TRBV9 and TRBJ2-1, is DSGVTQTPKHLITATGQRVTLRCSPRSGDLSVYWYQQSLDQGLQFLIQYYNGEERAKGNILERFSAQQFPDLHSELNLSSLELGDSALYFCASSGLGRPAFSYNEQFFGPGTRLTVL.

The chain employs TRBV4-3 and TRBJ1-1; perhaps TRBD1 as D (5 bases). The CDR3 is 17 residues long. With 4 bases removed from V and 4 bases from J, the gap between germline ends came to 22 bases. The germline V gene encodes CDR1 LGHNA and CDR2 YSLEER. The DNA of the CDR3 is TGCGCCAGCAGCCCGAATCGGGACCTCCTATGGGGCACTGAAGCTTTCTTT. Its translation: CASSPNRDLLWGTEAFF.

There are many counts of this clonotype. CDR3 DNA sequence: TGCAGTGCTTTCAGACCCCCGGGCCTTAGCACAGATACGCAGTATTTT. Protein product: CSAFRPPGLSTDTQYF. The chain is built from TRBV20-1 and TRBJ2-3; D gene unclear. CDR3 length: 16 amino acids. Trimming shortened V by 5 bases and J by 0 bases, and 18 bases separated the two germline ends. Germline assignment: CDR1 DFQATT and CDR2 SNEGSKA (reference sequence).